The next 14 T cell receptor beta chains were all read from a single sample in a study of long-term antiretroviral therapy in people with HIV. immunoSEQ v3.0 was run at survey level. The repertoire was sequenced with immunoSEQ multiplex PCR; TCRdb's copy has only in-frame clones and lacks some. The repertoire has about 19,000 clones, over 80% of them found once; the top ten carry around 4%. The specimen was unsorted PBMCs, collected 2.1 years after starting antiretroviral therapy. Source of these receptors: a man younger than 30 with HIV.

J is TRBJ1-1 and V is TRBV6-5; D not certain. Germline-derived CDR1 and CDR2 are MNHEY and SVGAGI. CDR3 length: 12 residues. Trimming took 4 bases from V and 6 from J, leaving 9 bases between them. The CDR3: CASSLGGSEAFF. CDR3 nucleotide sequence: TGTGCCAGCAGTTTAGGTGGCTCTGAAGCTTTCTTT.

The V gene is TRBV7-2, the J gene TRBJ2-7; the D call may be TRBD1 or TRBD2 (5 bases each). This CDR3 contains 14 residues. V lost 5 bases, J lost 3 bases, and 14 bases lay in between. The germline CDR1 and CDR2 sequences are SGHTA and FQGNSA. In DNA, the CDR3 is TGTGCCAGCAGCGTCAGGGACGGTGTCTACGAGCAGTACTTC. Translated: CASSVRDGVYEQYF.

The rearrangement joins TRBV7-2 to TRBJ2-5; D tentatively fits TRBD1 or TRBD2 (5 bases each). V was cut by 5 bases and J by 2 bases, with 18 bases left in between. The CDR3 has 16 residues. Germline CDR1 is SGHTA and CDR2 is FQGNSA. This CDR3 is CASSPGWDPFQETQYF. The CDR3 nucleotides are TGTGCCAGCAGCCCGGGGTGGGACCCTTTTCAAGAGACCCAGTACTTC. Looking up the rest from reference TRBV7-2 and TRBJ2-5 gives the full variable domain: GAGVSQSPSNKVTEKGKDVELRCDPISGHTALYWYRQSLGQGLEFLIYFQGNSAPDKSGLPSDRFSAERTGGSVSTLTIQRTQQEDSAVYLCASSPGWDPFQETQYFGPGTRLLVL.

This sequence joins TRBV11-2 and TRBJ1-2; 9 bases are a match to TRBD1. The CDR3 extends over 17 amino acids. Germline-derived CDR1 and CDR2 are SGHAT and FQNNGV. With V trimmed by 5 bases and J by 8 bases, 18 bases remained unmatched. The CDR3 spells CASSLRTGAEPMTGYTF. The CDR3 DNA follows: TGTGCCAGCAGCCTTCGGACAGGGGCCGAACCCATGACGGGCTACACCTTC.

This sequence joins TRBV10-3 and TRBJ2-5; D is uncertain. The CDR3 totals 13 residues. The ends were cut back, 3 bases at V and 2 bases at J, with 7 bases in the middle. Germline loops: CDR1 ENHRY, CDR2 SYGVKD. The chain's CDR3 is CAISELRQETQYF. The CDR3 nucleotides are TGTGCCATCAGTGAACTGAGACAAGAGACCCAGTACTTC.

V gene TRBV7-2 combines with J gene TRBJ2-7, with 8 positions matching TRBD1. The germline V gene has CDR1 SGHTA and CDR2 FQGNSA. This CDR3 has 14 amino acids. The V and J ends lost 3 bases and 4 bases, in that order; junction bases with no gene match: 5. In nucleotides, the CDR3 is TGTGCCAGCAGCTTTAGACAGGGGAGTTACGAGCAGTACTTC. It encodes CASSFRQGSYEQYF.

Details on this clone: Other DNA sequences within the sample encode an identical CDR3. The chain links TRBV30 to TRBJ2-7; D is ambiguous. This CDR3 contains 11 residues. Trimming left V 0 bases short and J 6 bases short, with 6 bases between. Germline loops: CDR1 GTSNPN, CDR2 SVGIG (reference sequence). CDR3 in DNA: TGTGCCTGGAGTGTATCGTCCGAGCAGTACTTC. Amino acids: CAWSVSSEQYF. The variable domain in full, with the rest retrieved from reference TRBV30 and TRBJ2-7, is SQTIHQWPATLVQPVGSPLSLECTVEGTSNPNLYWYRQAAGRGLQLLFYSVGIGQISSEVPQNLSASRPQDRQFILSSKKLLLSDSGFYLCAWSVSSEQYFGPGTRLTVT.

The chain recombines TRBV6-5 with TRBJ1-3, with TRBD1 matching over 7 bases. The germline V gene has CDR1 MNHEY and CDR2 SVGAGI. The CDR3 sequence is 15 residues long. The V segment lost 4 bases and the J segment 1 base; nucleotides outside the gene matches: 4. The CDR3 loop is CASSLAGGSGNTIYF. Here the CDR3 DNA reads TGTGCCAGCAGTTTGGCAGGGGGTTCTGGAAACACCATATATTTT.

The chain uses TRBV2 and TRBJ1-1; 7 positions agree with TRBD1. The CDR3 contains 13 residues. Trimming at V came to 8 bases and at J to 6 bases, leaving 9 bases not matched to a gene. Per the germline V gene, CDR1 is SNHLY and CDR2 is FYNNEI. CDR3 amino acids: CASERDREAEAFF. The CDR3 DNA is TGTGCCAGCGAACGAGACAGGGAGGCTGAAGCTTTCTTT.

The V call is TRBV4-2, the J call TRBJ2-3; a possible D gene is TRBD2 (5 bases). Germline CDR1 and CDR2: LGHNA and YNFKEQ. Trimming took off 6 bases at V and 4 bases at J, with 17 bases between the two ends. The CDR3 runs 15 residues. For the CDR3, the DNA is TGTGCCAGCAGACAATTAGGACTCACCGCAGATACGCAGTATTTT. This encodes CASRQLGLTADTQYF.

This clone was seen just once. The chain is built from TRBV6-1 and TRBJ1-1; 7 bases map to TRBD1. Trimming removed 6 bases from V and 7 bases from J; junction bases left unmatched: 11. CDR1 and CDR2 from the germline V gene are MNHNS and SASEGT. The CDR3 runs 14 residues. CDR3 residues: CASRGTAGSGEAFF. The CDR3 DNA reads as TGTGCCAGCAGGGGGACAGCGGGGTCCGGTGAAGCTTTCTTT.

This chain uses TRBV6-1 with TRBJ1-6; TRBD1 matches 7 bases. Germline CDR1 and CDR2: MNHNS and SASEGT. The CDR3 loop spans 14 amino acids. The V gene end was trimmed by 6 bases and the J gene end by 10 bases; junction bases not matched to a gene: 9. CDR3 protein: CASSSDRANSPLHF. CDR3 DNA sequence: TGTGCCAGCAGCTCCGACAGGGCAAACTCACCCCTCCACTTT.

CDR3 in DNA: TGCGCCAGCAGCCAAGATCCAGACTTGTATGAGCAGTTCTTC. It yields the protein CASSQDPDLYEQFF. The chain links TRBV4-1 to TRBJ2-1, with D unresolved. Germline V lookup: CDR1 MGHRA, CDR2 YSYEKL. This CDR3 comprises 14 residues. Between the trimmed V and J ends, which lost 0 bases and 8 bases, there was a span of 11 bases.

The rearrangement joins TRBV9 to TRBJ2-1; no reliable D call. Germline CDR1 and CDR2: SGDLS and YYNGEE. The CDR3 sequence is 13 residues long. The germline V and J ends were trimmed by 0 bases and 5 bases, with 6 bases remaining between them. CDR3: CASSVGSDNEQFF. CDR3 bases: TGTGCCAGCAGCGTAGGGTCGGACAATGAGCAGTTCTTC.